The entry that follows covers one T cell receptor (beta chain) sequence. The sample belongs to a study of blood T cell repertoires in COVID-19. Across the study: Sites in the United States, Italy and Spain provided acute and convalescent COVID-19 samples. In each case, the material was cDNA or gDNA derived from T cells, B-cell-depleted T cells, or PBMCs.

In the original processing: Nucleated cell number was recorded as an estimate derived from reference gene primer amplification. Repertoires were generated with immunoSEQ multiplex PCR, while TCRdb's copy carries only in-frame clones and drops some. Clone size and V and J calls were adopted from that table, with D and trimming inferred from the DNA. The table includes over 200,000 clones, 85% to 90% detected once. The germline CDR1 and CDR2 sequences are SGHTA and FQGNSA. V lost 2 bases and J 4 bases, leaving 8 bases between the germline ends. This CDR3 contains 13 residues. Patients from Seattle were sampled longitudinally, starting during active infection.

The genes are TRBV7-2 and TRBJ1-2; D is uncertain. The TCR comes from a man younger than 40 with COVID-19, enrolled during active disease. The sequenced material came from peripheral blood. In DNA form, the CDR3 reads TGTGCCAGCAGCTTAAGAGGGTTCTATGGCTACACCTTC. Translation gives CASSLRGFYGYTF. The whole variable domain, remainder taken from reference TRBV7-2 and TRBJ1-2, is GAGVSQSPSNKVTEKGKDVELRCDPISGHTALYWYRQSLGQGLEFLIYFQGNSAPDKSGLPSDRFSAERTGGSVSTLTIQRTQQEDSAVYLCASSLRGFYGYTFGSGTRLTVV.